What follows is one TCR beta chain and its context. The antigen is not known. It was CD45RO-negative cells, positively selected for CCR7, that made up naive CD8 cells, with terminally differentiated effector memory CD45RA+ cells excluded. The CDR3 has 17 amino acids. The J segment lost 1 base and the V segment lost 3 bases, leaving 9 bases of the junction unmatched. The germline CDR1 and CDR2 sequences are SGHTA and FQGNSA. This sample was included in a study of shared clonotypes between healthy human individuals. Study-level results: What naive subsets generally showed was a larger estimated richness than memory subsets showed. Although depth was large, rarefaction showed that sequencing of the sorted subsets was incomplete.

Profiled with immunoSEQ multiplex PCR; TCRdb holds only in-frame clones, not every one. The data contain roughly 2.1 million clones, 85% to 95% of them seen just once; the ten biggest clones take up more than 1.5%. The chain joins TRBV7-2 to TRBJ2-7, with 10 bases lining up with TRBD2. The specimen sequenced was naive CD8+ T cells from PBMCs. The origin of this receptor is a man aged 18 to 35 in good health. Some clones in this sample may be carry-over from other donors' samples. The CDR3 sequence: CASSLRVRLAGSYEQYF. The CDR3 nucleotides read TGTGCCAGCAGCTTGAGAGTAAGACTAGCGGGTTCCTACGAGCAGTACTTC.